Ten or more counts support the clone carrying this T cell receptor (beta chain). Germline CDR1 reads LNHNV; CDR2 reads YYDKDF (reference sequence). The junction had 6 bases not matched to a gene; V was cut back by 3 bases and J by 4 bases. The CDR3 sequence is 15 residues long. The sample comes from a study of Graves' ophthalmopathy and Graves' hyperthyroidism. RNA served as the template for amplifying TCR beta CDR3 regions. After a first-round RT-PCR with HTBI primers, a second-round multiplex PCR was run. TCRdb ran MiXCR on the multiplex PCR reads and lists one entry per CDR3 protein. The sample has hundreds of thousands of distinct CDR3 sequences, about two fifths seen once.

The receptor was derived from an adult man with Graves' ophthalmopathy. The chain joins TRBV15 to TRBJ1-2, with 9 bases lining up with TRBD1. The specimen was peripheral blood. CDR3 nucleotides: TGTGCCACCAGCAGGGAGACAGGGGGTCGCTATGGCTACACCTTC. This sequence encodes CATSRETGGRYGYTF. Combining the CDR3 with reference TRBV15 and TRBJ1-2 gives the whole variable domain DAMVIQNPRYQVTQFGKPVTLSCSQTLNHNVMYWYQQKSSQAPKLLFHYYDKDFNNEADTPDNFQSRRPNTSFCFLDIRSPGLGDTAMYLCATSRETGGRYGYTFGSGTRLTVV.